A selection of T cell receptor beta chains follows, all from one sample in a study of T cells after yellow fever vaccination. Via MiXCR, TCRdb re-called the 5' RACE reads, giving one row per CDR3 protein. The data hold some 250,000 distinct CDR3 sequences, with roughly 7.2% observed a single time. The sequenced sample was CD4+ T cells sorted from PBMCs, obtained 15 days after the yellow fever booster vaccination. The receptor source for this set is a man aged 30-40 years who received the YFV17D yellow fever vaccine. Both conserved end residues are part of each CDR3. Each record gives: CDR3 length, J gene, clone size, D gene, V gene, CDR3 protein, CDR3 DNA. A D gene is named only where the DNA matches it firmly. Clone sizes are given selectively: once, few, many, or a class where the clone is expanded.

13 | TRBJ2-7 | many | NA | TRBV18 | CASSPRDEYEQYF | TGTGCCAGCTCACCACGGGATGAATACGAGCAGTACTTC
17 | TRBJ2-2 | many | TRBD2 | TRBV4-3 | CASSDRAGGHNTGELFF | TGCGCCAGCAGCGACCGAGCGGGAGGGCACAACACCGGGGAGCTGTTTTTT
18 | TRBJ2-6 | few | TRBD1 | TRBV5-1 | CASSLGSWTGTGANVLTF | TGCGCCAGCAGCTTGGGCTCCTGGACAGGCACTGGGGCCAACGTCCTGACTTTC
14 | TRBJ2-3 | few | NA | TRBV7-9 | CASTPGEITDTQYF | TGTGCCAGCACCCCGGGGGAGATCACAGATACGCAGTATTTT
18 | TRBJ2-1 | NA | TRBD2 | TRBV19 | CASSIDWLAGIGTNEQFF | TGTGCCAGTAGTATAGATTGGTTAGCGGGAATCGGAACGAATGAGCAGTTCTTC
18 | TRBJ2-1 | many | TRBD2 | TRBV6-2/TRBV6-3 | CASKPRLAGGSSYNEQFF | TGTGCCAGCAAACCCAGACTAGCGGGAGGAAGCTCCTACAATGAGCAGTTCTTC
12 | TRBJ2-5 | few | NA | TRBV7-9 | CASSLGGGTQYF | TGTGCCAGCAGCTTAGGCGGCGGGACCCAGTACTTC
14 | TRBJ1-5 | NA | TRBD1 | TRBV20-1 | CSATTGQVNQPQHF | TGCAGTGCAACAACGGGACAGGTCAATCAGCCCCAGCATTTT
11 | TRBJ2-3 | many | NA | TRBV7-8 | CASMRTDTQYF | TGTGCCAGCATGAGGACAGATACGCAGTATTTT
15 | TRBJ2-1 | many | NA | TRBV4-3 | CASSQEALRVNEQFF | TGCGCCAGCAGCCAAGAAGCATTGCGCGTCAATGAGCAGTTCTTC